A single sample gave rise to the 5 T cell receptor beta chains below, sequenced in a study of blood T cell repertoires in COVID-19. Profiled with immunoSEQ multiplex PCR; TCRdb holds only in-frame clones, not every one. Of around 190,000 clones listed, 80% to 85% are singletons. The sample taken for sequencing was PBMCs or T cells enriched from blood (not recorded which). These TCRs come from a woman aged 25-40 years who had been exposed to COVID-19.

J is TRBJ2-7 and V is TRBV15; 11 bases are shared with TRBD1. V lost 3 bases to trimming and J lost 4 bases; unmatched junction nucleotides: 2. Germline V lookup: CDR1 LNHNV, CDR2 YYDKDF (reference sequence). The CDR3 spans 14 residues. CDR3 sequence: CATSRDRGQYEQYF. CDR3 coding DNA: TGTGCCACCAGCAGGGACAGGGGGCAATACGAGCAGTACTTC.

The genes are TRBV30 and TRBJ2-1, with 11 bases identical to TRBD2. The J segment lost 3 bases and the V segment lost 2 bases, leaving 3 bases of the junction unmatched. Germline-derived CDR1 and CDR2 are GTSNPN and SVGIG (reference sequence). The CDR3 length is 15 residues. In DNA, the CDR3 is TGTGCCTGGAGTCCGCTAGCGGGGGGCTACAATGAGCAGTTCTTC. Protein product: CAWSPLAGGYNEQFF.

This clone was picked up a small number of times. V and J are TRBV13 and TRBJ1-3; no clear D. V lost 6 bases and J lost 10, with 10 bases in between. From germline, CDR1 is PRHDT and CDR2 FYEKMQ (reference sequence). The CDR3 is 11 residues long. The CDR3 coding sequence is TGTGCCAGCAGACGGGGAGAGACCATATATTTT. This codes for CASRRGETIYF.

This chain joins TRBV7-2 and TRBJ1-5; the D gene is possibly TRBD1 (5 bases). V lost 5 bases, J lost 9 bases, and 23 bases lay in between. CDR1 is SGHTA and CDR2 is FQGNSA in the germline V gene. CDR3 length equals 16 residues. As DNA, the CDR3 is TGTGCCAGCAGCCCCCAGGGTAGCGGGGAAGGTGCGCCCCAGCATTTT. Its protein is CASSPQGSGEGAPQHF.

The CDR3 region is CASGRDVNSNQPQHF. The DNA for the CDR3 is TGTGCCAGTGGTCGGGATGTAAATAGCAATCAGCCCCAGCATTTT. The chain couples TRBV19 to TRBJ1-5; D is undetermined. V lost 8 bases, J lost 0 bases, and 14 bases lay in between. The CDR3 contains 15 residues. Germline CDR1 and CDR2: LNHDA and SQIVND (reference sequence).